These T cell receptor beta chains were read from a single sample in a study of Tregs in tolerant kidney transplant recipients. Profiled with immunoSEQ multiplex PCR; TCRdb holds only in-frame clones, not every one. The sample has 75,000 to 85,000 clones, approximately 89% seen once; the top ten hold 0.34%. Specimen: Tregs from blood, collected before the transplant. The receptor source for this set is a human donor who received a combined kidney and bone marrow transplant. Both conserved end residues are part of each CDR3. The order of the fields is V gene, clone size, D gene, CDR3 length, J gene, CDR3 protein, CDR3 DNA. A D gene is named only where the DNA matches it firmly. The size of a clone is reported for some rows only, either as once, few or many, or as a class for expanded clones.

>TRBV2|-|-|15|TRBJ1-1
CASSEAFYRAGIGFF
TGTGCCAGCAGTGAAGCGTTTTACAGGGCTGGTATCGGTTTCTTT
>TRBV5-8|-|-|13|TRBJ2-5
CASSVVDSETQYF
TGTGCCAGCAGCGTTGTGGATTCTGAGACCCAGTACTTC
>TRBV5-1|-|-|14|TRBJ2-2
CASSPGPPTGELFF
TGCGCCAGCAGCCCTGGTCCTCCCACCGGGGAGCTGTTTTTT
>TRBV7-9|once|-|15|TRBJ2-5
CASSLVTAVRETQYF
TGTGCCAGCAGCTTAGTTACAGCGGTGAGGGAGACCCAGTACTTC
>TRBV6-5|-|-|13|TRBJ2-5
CASRSEGWETQYF
TGTGCCAGCAGGTCGGAGGGATGGGAGACCCAGTACTTC
>TRBV28|-|-|14|TRBJ1-1
CASSSGPANTEAFF
TGTGCCAGCAGTTCGGGACCCGCAAACACTGAAGCTTTCTTT
>TRBV10-1|once|-|12|TRBJ2-3
CASSDSTDTQYF
TGCGCCAGCAGTGATAGCACAGATACGCAGTATTTT
>TRBV5-1|-|-|16|TRBJ2-1
CASSLQGEGPYNEQFF
TGCGCCAGCAGCTTACAGGGGGAGGGCCCCTACAATGAGCAGTTCTTC
>TRBV7-2|-|TRBD2|15|TRBJ2-7
CASSLGFSGNYEQYF
TGTGCCAGCAGCTTAGGGTTTAGCGGGAACTACGAGCAGTACTTC
>TRBV10-2|-|-|15|TRBJ2-1
CASSESGTKYNEQFF
TGCGCCAGCAGTGAGTCAGGGACCAAATACAATGAGCAGTTCTTC
>TRBV2|once|-|13|TRBJ2-5
CASSSGAQETQYF
TGTGCCAGCAGCTCAGGGGCCCAAGAGACCCAGTACTTC
>TRBV28|-|TRBD1|16|TRBJ2-7
CASSAGARTGRNEQYF
TGTGCCAGCAGCGCTGGGGCGCGGACAGGCAGAAACGAGCAGTACTTC
>TRBV28|-|-|14|TRBJ1-5
CASSLDTGNQPQHF
TGTGCCAGCAGTTTAGATACGGGTAATCAGCCCCAGCATTTT
>TRBV5-1|-|TRBD2|15|TRBJ2-1
CASSFFAGGYNEQFF
TGCGCCAGCAGCTTTTTCGCGGGAGGCTACAATGAGCAGTTCTTC
>TRBV5-1|-|-|16|TRBJ2-5
CASSLAPTGNQETQYF
TGCGCCAGCAGCTTGGCCCCCACAGGGAACCAAGAGACCCAGTACTTC
>TRBV2|-|TRBD1|14|TRBJ1-3
CASSGQGARNTIYF
TGTGCCAGCAGTGGACAGGGAGCGCGAAACACCATATATTTT
>TRBV27|few|TRBD1|19|TRBJ1-2
CASSRRLAGTGGYNYGYTF
TGTGCCAGCTCTCGAAGATTGGCCGGGACAGGGGGTTATAACTATGGCTACACCTTC
>TRBV6-1|-|-|14|TRBJ2-5
CASSPRGNQETQYF
TGTGCCAGCAGTCCCAGGGGAAATCAAGAGACCCAGTACTTC
>TRBV19|-|TRBD2|17|TRBJ2-3
CASRGGSGSTDTDTQYF
TGTGCCAGTAGAGGTGGTAGCGGGAGTACCGACACAGATACGCAGTATTTT
>TRBV18|-|TRBD2|16|TRBJ2-1
CASSPTFSGSTNEQFF
TGTGCCAGCTCACCCACTTTTAGCGGGAGTACGAATGAGCAGTTCTTC
>TRBV11-1|once|-|14|TRBJ1-1
CASSPTTDKTEAFF
TGTGCCAGCAGCCCTACAACCGACAAAACTGAAGCTTTCTTT
>TRBV10-3|-|TRBD2|18|TRBJ2-1
CAISETGLAGASYNEQFF
TGTGCCATCAGTGAGACCGGACTAGCGGGAGCCTCCTACAATGAGCAGTTCTTC
>TRBV30|-|-|13|TRBJ2-1
CAWRRDSYNEQFF
TGTGCCTGGAGGCGGGACTCGTACAATGAGCAGTTCTTC
>TRBV6-1|-|-|15|TRBJ2-4
CASSGGQLAKNIQYF
TGTGCCAGCAGTGGCGGACAGTTAGCCAAAAACATTCAGTACTTC
>TRBV28|-|-|15|TRBJ2-2
CASSFRLPNTGELFF
TGTGCCAGCAGTTTTAGGCTGCCGAACACCGGGGAGCTGTTTTTT
>TRBV28|-|TRBD1|15|TRBJ2-3
CASRPPGQGTDTQYF
TGTGCCAGCAGACCTCCGGGACAGGGGACAGATACGCAGTATTTT
>TRBV7-2|-|TRBD2|16|TRBJ2-7
CASSSGRTSGSLEQYF
TGTGCCAGCAGCTCGGGGCGGACTAGCGGGAGTCTCGAGCAGTACTTC
>TRBV29-1|-|TRBD2|14|TRBJ2-1
CSVLPSGSYNEQFF
TGCAGCGTACTACCTAGCGGGAGCTACAATGAGCAGTTCTTC
>TRBV30|-|TRBD2|15|TRBJ2-1
CAWSPGTSGTGEQFF
TGTGCCTGGAGTCCCGGGACTAGCGGGACGGGTGAGCAGTTCTTC
>TRBV18|-|-|13|TRBJ2-3
CASSLIQRDTQYF
TGTGCCAGCTCACTGATTCAAAGGGATACGCAGTATTTT
>TRBV6-1|-|TRBD2|15|TRBJ2-1
CASSEAGGSWSEQFF
TGTGCCAGCAGTGAAGCTGGCGGGAGTTGGAGTGAGCAGTTCTTC
>TRBV4-1|-|-|13|TRBJ1-5
CASSQSATGRQHF
TGCGCCAGCAGCCAATCCGCAACGGGGAGACAGCATTTT
>TRBV10-1|-|-|13|TRBJ1-1
CASSESTGRRAFF
TGCGCCAGCAGTGAGTCGACAGGCCGTAGGGCTTTCTTT
>TRBV2|-|-|13|TRBJ2-1
CASMRGENNEQFF
TGTGCCAGCATGAGGGGGGAAAACAATGAGCAGTTCTTC
>TRBV6-6|-|-|14|TRBJ2-7
CASSLIQGSYEQYF
TGTGCCAGCAGTTTGATTCAGGGCTCCTACGAGCAGTACTTC